These 7 T cell receptor beta chains originate from one sample sequenced in a study of OX40 agonist ivuxolimab in advanced cancers. Repertoires were generated with immunoSEQ multiplex PCR, while TCRdb's copy carries only in-frame clones and drops some. The repertoire holds tens of thousands of clones, with roughly nine tenths as singletons. Here the sequenced sample was CD4+ or CD8+ T cells sorted from blood, taken in a trial of the OX40 agonist ivuxolimab. Receptors were obtained from an adult with an advanced solid tumor such as melanoma, head and neck, liver or kidney cancer.

This sequence joins TRBV30 and TRBJ1-4; possible D gene TRBD1, 5 bases. Trimming removed 7 bases from V and 0 bases from J, with 12 bases in between. CDR1 is GTSNPN, CDR2 SVGIG, per germline (reference sequence). This CDR3 contains 14 residues. The CDR3 bases are TGTGCCTCGGACCAGGGAACAACTAATGAAAAACTGTTTTTT. It codes for CASDQGTTNEKLFF.

This chain links TRBV4-1 with TRBJ2-5; TRBD1 aligns across 8 bases. Germline V gene data show CDR1 as MGHRA and CDR2 as YSYEKL. The CDR3 sequence is 14 residues long. The V and J ends lost 5 bases and 3 bases, in that order; junction bases with no gene match: 5. CDR3 DNA sequence: TGCGCCAGCAGCGTATTACAGGGGGAAGAGACCCAGTACTTC. This encodes CASSVLQGEETQYF.

The chain employs TRBV6-5 and TRBJ2-7; D possibly uses TRBD1 or TRBD2 (5 bases each). CDR1 is MNHEY and CDR2 is SVGAGI in the germline V gene. With 0 bases removed from V and 0 bases from J, the gap between germline ends came to 9 bases. This CDR3 has 15 amino acids. The CDR3 DNA follows: TGTGCCAGCAGTTACTCTGGGGGTACCTCCTACGAGCAGTACTTC. Translation: CASSYSGGTSYEQYF.

As to this clone: At one of its ends the junction is not consistent with the germline gene, which may arise from a read error. This sequence joins TRBV7-7 and TRBJ1-3; TRBD1 might be the D (6 bases). The CDR3 covers 13 residues. The germline CDR1 and CDR2 sequences are SSHAT and FNYEAQ (reference sequence). The CDR3 sequence is CASSLSSTGTIYF. As DNA, the CDR3 is TGTGCTAGCAGCTTATCATCGACAGGCACCATATATTTT.

The V call is TRBV27, the J call TRBJ1-5; 8 positions agree with TRBD1. Trimming removed 4 bases from V and 0 bases from J; junction bases left unmatched: 8. This CDR3 has 17 residues. Germline values: CDR1 MNHEY, CDR2 SMNVEV (reference sequence). The CDR3 DNA follows: TGTGCCAGCAGTTCACGACAGGGGATTCATAGCAATCAGCCCCAGCATTTT. It specifies CASSSRQGIHSNQPQHF.

The chain couples TRBV9 to TRBJ2-5; 9 positions agree with TRBD1. CDR3 length: 15 residues. After removal of 4 bases from V and 2 bases from J, the junction contained 6 bases not matched to a gene. Germline V lookup: CDR1 SGDLS, CDR2 YYNGEE. For the CDR3, the DNA is TGTGCCAGCAGCCAGGGACAGGGAACTCAAGAGACCCAGTACTTC. Its protein is CASSQGQGTQETQYF. The variable domain in full, with the rest retrieved from reference TRBV9 and TRBJ2-5, is DSGVTQTPKHLITATGQRVTLRCSPRSGDLSVYWYQQSLDQGLQFLIQYYNGEERAKGNILERFSAQQFPDLHSELNLSSLELGDSALYFCASSQGQGTQETQYFGPGTRLLVL.

This rearrangement joins TRBV5-4 to TRBJ2-2; D is perhaps TRBD2 (5 bases). CDR1 and CDR2 (germline): SGHNT, YYREEE (reference sequence). V lost 4 bases and J 4 bases, leaving 11 bases between the germline ends. The CDR3 loop spans 14 amino acids. The CDR3 region has the DNA TGTGCCAGCAGCCTCGGACTCTCCACCGGGGAGCTGTTTTTT. Its translation is CASSLGLSTGELFF.